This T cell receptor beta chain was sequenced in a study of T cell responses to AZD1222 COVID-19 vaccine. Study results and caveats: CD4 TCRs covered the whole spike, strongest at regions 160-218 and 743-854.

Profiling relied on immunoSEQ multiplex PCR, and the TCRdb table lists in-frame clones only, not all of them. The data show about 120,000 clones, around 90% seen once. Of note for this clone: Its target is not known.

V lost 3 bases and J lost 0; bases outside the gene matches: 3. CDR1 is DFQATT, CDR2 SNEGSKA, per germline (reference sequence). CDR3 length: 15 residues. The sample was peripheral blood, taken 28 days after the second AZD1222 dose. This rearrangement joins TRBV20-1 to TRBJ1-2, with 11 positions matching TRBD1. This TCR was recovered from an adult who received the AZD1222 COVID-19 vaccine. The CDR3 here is CSASPGQGANYGYTF. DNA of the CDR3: TGCAGTGCTAGTCCGGGACAGGGGGCTAACTATGGCTACACCTTC.